This T cell receptor beta chain was sequenced in a study of cytomegalovirus exposure and HLA in healthy donors. It was with 60 Vbeta and 13 Jbeta primers that the PCR ran. Libraries were prepared by immunoSEQ multiplex PCR; TCRdb keeps only in-frame clonotypes and omits some of them. The sample gives over 150,000 clones, over 70% of which show up once; over 2.5% is in the top ten. V trimming: 0 bases; J trimming: 3 bases; junction bases outside the gene matches: 4. CDR1 is SGDLS, CDR2 YYNGEE, per germline. This CDR3 region has 16 residues. The sequence was collected from a woman aged 45-60 years in good health and CMV-seropositive. Specimen: PBMCs. The chain has TRBV9 and TRBJ2-1; 9 bases map to TRBD2. Here the CDR3 reads CASSVAGGRVYNEQFF. In DNA, the CDR3 is TGTGCCAGCAGCGTAGCCGGCGGGAGGGTCTACAATGAGCAGTTCTTC.